This T cell receptor (beta chain) was sequenced during a study of CD8+CD57+ T cells in acquired aplastic anemia. This clonotype came up many times. The target antigen is unknown. TCR beta VDJ and CDR3 profiles were obtained from a genomic DNA template. MiXCR, run by TCRdb on the reads, gives a single entry per CDR3 protein. The table has 180,000 or so distinct CDR3 sequences, around half seen once; the top ten hold under 3.5%. Whole-study findings and limits: Patients and controls shared 25 to 35 CD8+ CDR3 sequences, highly expressed in patients. CD8+ Simpson's diversity did not differ significantly between patients and controls.

V lost 2 bases to trimming and J lost 0 bases; unmatched junction nucleotides: 7. The CDR3 runs 17 residues. CDR1 and CDR2 from the germline V gene are SGHAT and FQNNGV. This chain links TRBV11-2 with TRBJ2-1, with 7 positions matching TRBD1. The specimen was sorted CD4+, CD8+, or CD8+CD57+ T cells (not recorded which) from PBMCs. This clonotype was sampled from a human donor in good health. CDR3 loop: CASSLRQGHNSYNEQFF. Written as DNA, the CDR3 is TGTGCCAGCAGCTTACGACAGGGCCACAACTCCTACAATGAGCAGTTCTTC.